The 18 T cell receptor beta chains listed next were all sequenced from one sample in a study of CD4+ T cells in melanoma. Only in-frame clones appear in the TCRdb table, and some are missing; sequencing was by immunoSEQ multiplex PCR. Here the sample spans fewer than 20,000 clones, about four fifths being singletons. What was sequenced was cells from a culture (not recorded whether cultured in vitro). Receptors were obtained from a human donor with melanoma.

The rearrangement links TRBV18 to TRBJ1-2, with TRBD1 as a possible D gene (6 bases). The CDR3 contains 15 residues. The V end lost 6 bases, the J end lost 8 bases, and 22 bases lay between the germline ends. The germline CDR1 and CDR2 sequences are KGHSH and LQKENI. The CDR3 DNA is TGTGCCAGCTCTCACAAACAGGGACCTAAGGAGGGCTACACCTTC. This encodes CASSHKQGPKEGYTF. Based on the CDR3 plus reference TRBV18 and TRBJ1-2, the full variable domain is NAGVMQNPRHLVRRRGQEARLRCSPMKGHSHVYWYRQLPEEGLKFMVYLQKENIIDESGMPKERFSAEFPKEGPSILRIQQVVRGDSAAYFCASSHKQGPKEGYTFGSGTRLTVV.

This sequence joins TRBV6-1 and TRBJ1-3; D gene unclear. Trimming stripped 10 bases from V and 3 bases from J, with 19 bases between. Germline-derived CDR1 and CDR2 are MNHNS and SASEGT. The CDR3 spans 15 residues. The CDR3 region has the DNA TGTGCCACCAAGGTGGTTTGGGGAGATGGAAACACCATATATTTT. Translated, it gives CATKVVWGDGNTIYF.

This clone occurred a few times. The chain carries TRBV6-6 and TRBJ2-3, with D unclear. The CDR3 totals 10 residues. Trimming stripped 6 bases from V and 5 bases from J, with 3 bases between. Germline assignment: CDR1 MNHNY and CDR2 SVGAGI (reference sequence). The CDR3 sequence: CASSQDTQYF. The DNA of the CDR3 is TGTGCCAGCAGCCAAGATACGCAGTATTTT.

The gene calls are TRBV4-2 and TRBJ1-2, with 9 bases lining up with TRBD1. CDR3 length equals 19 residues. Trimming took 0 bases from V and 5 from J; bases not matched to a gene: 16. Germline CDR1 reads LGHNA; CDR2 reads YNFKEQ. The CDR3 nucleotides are TGTGCCAGCAGCCAAGAATGGAACAGGGGGCGCGACGGGGTTTATGGCTACACCTTC. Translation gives CASSQEWNRGRDGVYGYTF.

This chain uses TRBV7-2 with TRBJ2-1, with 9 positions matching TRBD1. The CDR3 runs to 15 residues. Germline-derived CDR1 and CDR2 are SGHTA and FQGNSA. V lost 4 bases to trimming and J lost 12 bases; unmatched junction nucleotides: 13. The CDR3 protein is CASSYAGTGTLRQFF. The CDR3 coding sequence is TGTGCCAGCAGCTACGCCGGGACAGGGACACTTAGGCAGTTCTTC.

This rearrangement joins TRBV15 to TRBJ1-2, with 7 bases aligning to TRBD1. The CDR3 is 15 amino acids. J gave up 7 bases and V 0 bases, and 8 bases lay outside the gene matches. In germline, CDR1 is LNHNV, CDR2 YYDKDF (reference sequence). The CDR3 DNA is TGTGCCACCAGCAGAGAGCCCTTGACAGGGTCTGGCTACACCTTC. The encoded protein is CATSREPLTGSGYTF.

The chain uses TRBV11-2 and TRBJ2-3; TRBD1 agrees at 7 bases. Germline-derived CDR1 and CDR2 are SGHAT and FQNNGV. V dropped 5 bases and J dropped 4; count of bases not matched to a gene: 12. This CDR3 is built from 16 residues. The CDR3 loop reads CASSPPDRDLADTQYF. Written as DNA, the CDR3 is TGTGCCAGCAGCCCACCCGACAGGGATCTCGCAGATACGCAGTATTTT.

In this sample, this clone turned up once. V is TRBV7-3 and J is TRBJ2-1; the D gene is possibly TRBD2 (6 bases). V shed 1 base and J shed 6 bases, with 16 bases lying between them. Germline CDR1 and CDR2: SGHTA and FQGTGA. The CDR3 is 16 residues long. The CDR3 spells CASSLMSAGRGNEQFF. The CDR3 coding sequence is TGTGCCAGCAGCTTAATGTCGGCGGGGCGCGGCAATGAGCAGTTCTTC.

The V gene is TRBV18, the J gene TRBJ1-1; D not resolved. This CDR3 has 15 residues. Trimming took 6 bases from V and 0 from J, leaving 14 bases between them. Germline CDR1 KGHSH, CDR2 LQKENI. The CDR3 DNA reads TGTGCCAGCTCTCCGACGGACTTCATGAACACTGAAGCTTTCTTT. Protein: CASSPTDFMNTEAFF.

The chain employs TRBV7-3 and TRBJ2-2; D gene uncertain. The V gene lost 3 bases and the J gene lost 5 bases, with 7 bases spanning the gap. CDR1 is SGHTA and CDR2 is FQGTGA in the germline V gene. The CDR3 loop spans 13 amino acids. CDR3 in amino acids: CASSLSGTGELFF. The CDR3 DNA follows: TGTGCCAGCAGCTTGAGTGGAACCGGGGAGCTGTTTTTT. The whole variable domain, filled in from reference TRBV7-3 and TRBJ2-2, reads GAGVSQTPSNKVTEKGKYVELRCDPISGHTALYWYRQSLGQGPEFLIYFQGTGAADDSGLPNDRFFAVRPEGSVSTLKIQRTERGDSAVYLCASSLSGTGELFFGEGSRLTVL.

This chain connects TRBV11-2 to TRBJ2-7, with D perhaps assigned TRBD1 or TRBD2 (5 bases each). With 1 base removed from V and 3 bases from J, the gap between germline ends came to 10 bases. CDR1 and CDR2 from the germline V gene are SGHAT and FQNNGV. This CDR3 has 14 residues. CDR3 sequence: CASSLGGSLYEQYF. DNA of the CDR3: TGTGCCAGCAGCTTAGGGGGGAGCCTCTACGAGCAGTACTTC.

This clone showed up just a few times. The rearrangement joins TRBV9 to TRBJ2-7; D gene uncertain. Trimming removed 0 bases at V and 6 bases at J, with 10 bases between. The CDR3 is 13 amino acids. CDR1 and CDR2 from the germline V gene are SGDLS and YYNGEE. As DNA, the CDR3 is TGTGCCAGCAGCGTAGCAATATCGTCCGAGCAGTACTTC. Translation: CASSVAISSEQYF.

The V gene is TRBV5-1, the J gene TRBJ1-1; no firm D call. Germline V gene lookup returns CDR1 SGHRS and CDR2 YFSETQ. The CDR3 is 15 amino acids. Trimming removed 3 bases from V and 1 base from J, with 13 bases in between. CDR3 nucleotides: TGCGCCAGCAGCTGGAGGACCAACTCGAACACTGAAGCTTTCTTT. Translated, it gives CASSWRTNSNTEAFF.

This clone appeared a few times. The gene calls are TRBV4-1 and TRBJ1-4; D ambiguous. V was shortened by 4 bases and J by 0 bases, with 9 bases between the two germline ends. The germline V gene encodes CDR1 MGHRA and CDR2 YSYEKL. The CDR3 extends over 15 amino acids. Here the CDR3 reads CASSPPYATNEKLFF. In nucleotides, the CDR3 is TGCGCCAGCAGCCCCCCATATGCAACTAATGAAAAACTGTTTTTT.

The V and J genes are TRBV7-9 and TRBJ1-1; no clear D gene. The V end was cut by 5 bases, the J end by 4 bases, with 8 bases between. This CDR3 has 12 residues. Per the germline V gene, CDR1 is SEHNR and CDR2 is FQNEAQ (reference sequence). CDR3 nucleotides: TGTGCCAGCAGCCCCCATAGCACTGAAGCTTTCTTT. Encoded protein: CASSPHSTEAFF.

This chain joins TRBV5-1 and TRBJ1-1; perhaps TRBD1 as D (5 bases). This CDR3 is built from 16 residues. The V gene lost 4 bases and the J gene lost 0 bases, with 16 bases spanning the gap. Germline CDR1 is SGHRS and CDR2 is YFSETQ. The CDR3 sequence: CASSPRWGSLNTEAFF. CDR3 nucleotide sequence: TGCGCCAGCAGCCCCAGGTGGGGGAGCTTGAACACTGAAGCTTTCTTT.

The CDR3 DNA sequence: TGTGCCAGCAGTTACTCGAGGCGGGGAGATTACAATGAGCAGTTCTTC. It specifies CASSYSRRGDYNEQFF. The chain uses TRBV6-6 and TRBJ2-1, with a tentative D call TRBD2 (6 bases). The V end lost 0 bases, the J end lost 4 bases, and 13 bases lay between the germline ends. CDR1 is MNHNY and CDR2 is SVGAGI in the germline V gene (reference sequence). The CDR3 has 16 residues.

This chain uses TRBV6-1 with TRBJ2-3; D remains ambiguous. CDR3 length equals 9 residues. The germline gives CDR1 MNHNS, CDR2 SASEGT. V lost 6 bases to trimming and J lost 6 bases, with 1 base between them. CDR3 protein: CASRDTQYF. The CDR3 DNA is TGTGCCAGCAGGGATACGCAGTATTTT.